The 32 T cell receptor beta chains below were found in one sample sequenced in a study of T cell repertoires in cytomegalovirus infection (dated by TCRdb to 2018 to 2020). These receptors have no identified antigens. Sequencing instrument: Illumina HiSeq 1500. Using fastp trimming at Q25 and MiXCR clonotype assembly, TCRdb reanalyzed the public sequencing data and kept in-frame beta chains. CDR3 protein duplicates are merged, each entry listing the most common genes and DNA. Within this sample are over 25,000 distinct CDR3 sequences, with under 20% of them counted one time only. Approximately 80% of the sample is in the top ten clones. The sample's treatment or condition label, in plain terms: in vitro stimulation with specific CMV peptide epitopes to enrich CMV-specific T cells. The sequences come from CD8+ T cells from cultured PBMCs, collected from culture after CMV antigen stimulation. Source of these receptors: a human donor in good health (CMV status not recorded). Some clones in this sample may be carry-over from other donors' samples.

This clonotype occurred many times. The rearrangement joins TRBV4-3 to TRBJ1-2; D is uncertain. Trimming left V 0 bases short and J 7 bases short, with 15 bases between. The CDR3 spans 15 residues. Germline V gene lookup returns CDR1 LGHNA and CDR2 YSLEER. The CDR3 is CASSQELASIPGYTF. CDR3 coding DNA: TGCGCCAGCAGCCAAGAATTAGCATCTATTCCTGGCTACACCTTC.

In its sample, this clonotype was seen many times. The chain combines TRBV19 with TRBJ2-4, with D tentatively TRBD1 (6 bases). Germline lookup yields CDR1 LNHDA and CDR2 SQIVND (reference sequence). V gave up 6 bases and J gave up 0 bases, with 18 bases separating them. CDR3 length equals 17 residues. DNA of the CDR3: TGTGCCAGTAGAGACCGGACAGCCGGAATAGCCAAAAACATTCAGTACTTC. Amino acids: CASRDRTAGIAKNIQYF.

V is TRBV5-1 and J is TRBJ2-7, with a possible D match to TRBD2 (5 bases). Trimming took 4 bases from V and 6 from J, leaving 20 bases between them. The germline gives CDR1 SGHRS, CDR2 YFSETQ. The CDR3 sequence is 15 residues long. CDR3 sequence (DNA): TGCGCCAGCAGCCCGTGGACGGACCGACTATTCGAGCAGTACTTC. Its protein is CASSPWTDRLFEQYF.

This clonotype was counted at least ten times. This chain uses TRBV7-9 with TRBJ1-2; no definite D call. CDR3 size: 12 residues. Germline V gives CDR1 SEHNR, CDR2 FQNEAQ (reference sequence). V lost 0 bases, J lost 8 bases, and 7 bases lay in between. This CDR3 is CASSLANTGYTF. The CDR3 DNA reads as TGTGCCAGCAGCTTAGCCAACACCGGCTACACCTTC.

This clonotype was picked up many times. The chain links TRBV11-2 to TRBJ2-7; D tentatively fits TRBD1 or TRBD2 (6 bases each). The CDR3 totals 15 residues. Deletions cut 1 base from V and 1 base from J, with 11 bases between. Per the germline V gene, CDR1 is SGHAT and CDR2 is FQNNGV. In DNA, the CDR3 is TGTGCCAGCAGCTTAGGGCAGGGGAGGTCCTACGAGCAGTACTTC. Translating gives CASSLGQGRSYEQYF.

The chain uses TRBV6-5 and TRBJ1-2, with TRBD1 identical over 8 bases. This CDR3 comprises 16 residues. Germline V gene data show CDR1 as MNHEY and CDR2 as SVGAGI. The V gene end was trimmed by 4 bases and the J gene end by 4 bases; junction bases not matched to a gene: 11. The CDR3 DNA sequence: TGTGCCAGCAGTTGGATCACAATACAGGGGGGCTATGGCTACACCTTC. This encodes CASSWITIQGGYGYTF.

This clonotype showed up just a few times. This rearrangement joins TRBV7-9 to TRBJ2-7; D is uncertain. Trimming removed 2 bases from V and 2 bases from J, with 7 bases in between. Per germline, CDR1 SEHNR and CDR2 FQNEAQ (reference sequence). The CDR3 totals 13 residues. CDR3 sequence (DNA): TGTGCCAGCAGCTTATCGGACCCCTACGAGCAGTACTTC. It encodes CASSLSDPYEQYF.

At least ten counts were recorded for this clonotype. This chain uses TRBV7-2 with TRBJ2-7; 11 bases agree with TRBD2. Germline V gives CDR1 SGHTA, CDR2 FQGNSA. The CDR3 totals 18 residues. V trimming: 4 bases; J trimming: 3 bases; junction bases outside the gene matches: 14. The chain's CDR3 is CASSSIGTSGTKGYEQYF. CDR3 nucleotide sequence: TGTGCCAGCAGCTCCATCGGGACTAGCGGAACCAAGGGCTACGAGCAGTACTTC.

The chain employs TRBV6-2 or TRBV6-3 and TRBJ2-3; no clear D gene. Germline V CDR1 and CDR2: MNHEY, SVGEGT. This CDR3 spans 16 amino acids. Trimming cost V 0 bases and J 0 bases, with 10 bases left between them. The CDR3 DNA reads TGTGCCAGCAGTTACTCCCCCGACGCCAGCACAGATACGCAGTATTTT. It is translated as CASSYSPDASTDTQYF.

This sequence joins TRBV7-6 and TRBJ2-7; TRBD1 matches at 9 bases. Germline V CDR1 and CDR2: SGHVS, FNYEAQ. Trimming took 3 bases from V and 6 from J; bases not matched to a gene: 9. The CDR3 spans 15 residues. The CDR3 DNA sequence: TGTGCCAGCAGCTTGGCGAGGACAGGGGAGCCCGAGCAGTACTTC. Its protein product is CASSLARTGEPEQYF.

The chain carries TRBV4-1 and TRBJ1-1, with D perhaps matching TRBD1 (5 bases). The ends were cut back, 3 bases at V and 4 bases at J, with 15 bases in the middle. The V gene's germline CDR1 is MGHRA and CDR2 YSYEKL. The CDR3 totals 15 residues. The CDR3 DNA reads as TGCGCCAGCAGCCACCACACGGTCGGGGGCACTGAAGCTTTCTTT. This gives the protein CASSHHTVGGTEAFF.

The sample holds many counts of this clonotype. The chain uses TRBV20-1 and TRBJ2-1; the D gene is possibly TRBD1 (5 bases). The CDR3 totals 13 residues. Trimming cost V 6 bases and J 8 bases, with 17 bases left between them. Germline V gene data show CDR1 as DFQATT and CDR2 as SNEGSKA (reference sequence). The CDR3 is CSATLLEGDEQFF. The CDR3 DNA reads as TGCAGTGCCACCCTTCTGGAAGGGGATGAGCAGTTCTTC.

This chain joins TRBV29-1 and TRBJ2-7; D may be TRBD2 (6 bases). The germline V gene encodes CDR1 SQVTM and CDR2 ANQGSEA. V gave up 7 bases and J gave up 0 bases, with 10 bases separating them. This CDR3 comprises 12 residues. CDR3 coding DNA: TGCAGCGCCGGGGACTCCTCCTACGAGCAGTACTTC. Translation: CSAGDSSYEQYF.

The chain uses TRBV7-2 and TRBJ1-2, with D unresolved. The length of the CDR3 is 14 residues. Trimming removed 1 base at V and 1 base at J, with 7 bases between. Germline assignment: CDR1 SGHTA and CDR2 FQGNSA. The CDR3 bases are TGTGCCAGCAGCTTAGTTGAGGTTAACTATGGCTACACCTTC. Residues: CASSLVEVNYGYTF.

The table lists this clonotype with a few counts. The V call is TRBV7-6, the J call TRBJ1-2; tentatively, D is TRBD1 (6 bases). Germline V gene lookup returns CDR1 SGHVS and CDR2 FNYEAQ. The germline V and J ends were trimmed by 1 base and 8 bases, with 11 bases remaining between them. The CDR3 has 13 residues. CDR3: CASSLEGGRGYTF. As DNA, the CDR3 is TGTGCCAGCAGCTTAGAAGGGGGTCGCGGCTACACCTTC. The variable domain in full, completed from reference TRBV7-6 and TRBJ1-2, reads GAGVSQSPRYKVTKRGQDVALRCDPISGHVSLYWYRQALGQGPEFLTYFNYEAQQDKSGLPNDRFSAERPEGSISTLTIQRTEQRDSAMYRCASSLEGGRGYTFGSGTRLTVV.

This chain joins TRBV6-5 and TRBJ2-5; tentatively, D is TRBD2 (5 bases). V was shortened by 10 bases and J by 1 base, with 10 bases between the two germline ends. The CDR3 has 12 amino acids. Per the germline V gene, CDR1 is MNHEY and CDR2 is SVGAGI. The CDR3 DNA is TGTGCCACTACGGACTTCCAAGAGACCCAGTACTTC. Translating it yields CATTDFQETQYF.

This sequence joins TRBV27 and TRBJ2-7; unclear D gene. CDR1 is MNHEY, CDR2 SMNVEV, per germline (reference sequence). V shed 5 bases and J shed 1 base, with 15 bases lying between them. The CDR3 is 15 residues long. CDR3 nucleotide sequence: TGTGCCAGCAGTCCTTCGGAACGGTGGTCCTACGAGCAGTACTTC. Translated: CASSPSERWSYEQYF.

This clonotype has more than one count but fewer than ten. The rearrangement joins TRBV5-4 to TRBJ2-2, with TRBD1 identical over 10 bases. The CDR3 is 20 residues long. V was pared by 4 bases and J by 1 base, with 16 bases of the junction left unmatched. Germline V lookup: CDR1 SGHNT, CDR2 YYREEE (reference sequence). Written as DNA, the CDR3 is TGTGCCAGCAGCCCAGGGGGACAGGGGTACGGGGGGTTGAACACCGGGGAGCTGTTTTTT. Amino acids: CASSPGGQGYGGLNTGELFF.

This clonotype was recorded a few times. The chain combines TRBV11-2 with TRBJ1-1; TRBD1 agrees at 7 bases. This CDR3 spans 15 amino acids. Germline CDR1 is SGHAT and CDR2 is FQNNGV. Trimming took 4 bases from V and 5 from J; bases not matched to a gene: 10. The CDR3 DNA sequence: TGTGCCAGCAGCTACGTGACAGGGATAGGGACTGAAGCTTTCTTT. Translation gives CASSYVTGIGTEAFF.

CDR3 protein: CASSPSSGTYYEQYF. The CDR3 DNA sequence: TGTGCCAGCAGCCCGAGTAGCGGAACCTACTACGAGCAGTACTTC. The chain couples TRBV7-6 to TRBJ2-7; D might be TRBD2 (6 bases). CDR1 is SGHVS and CDR2 is FNYEAQ in the germline V gene. V dropped 5 bases and J dropped 3 bases, with 17 bases sitting between them. The CDR3 extends over 15 amino acids.

This clonotype was detected a few times. The J gene is TRBJ2-5, the V gene TRBV19, with 11 bases lining up with TRBD2. V gave up 5 bases and J gave up 5 bases; unmatched junction bases: 13. This CDR3 spans 17 amino acids. CDR1 LNHDA and CDR2 SQIVND come from the germline V gene (reference sequence). The CDR3 sequence: CASSPRRLAGLRETQYF. The CDR3 DNA reads TGTGCCAGTAGTCCCCGCCGACTAGCGGGGTTGAGGGAGACCCAGTACTTC.

The chain carries TRBV6-2 or TRBV6-3 and TRBJ1-1; tentatively, D is TRBD1 (5 bases). The V and J ends lost 5 bases and 1 base respectively, with 11 bases between them. Per the germline V gene, CDR1 is MNHEY and CDR2 is SVGEGT. The CDR3 is 14 residues long. The CDR3 DNA is TGTGCCAGCAGTCGAGGAGGGGCGAACACTGAAGCTTTCTTT. Translation: CASSRGGANTEAFF.

The chain links TRBV27 to TRBJ2-7; D call uncertain. CDR3 size: 14 residues. V was shortened by 2 bases and J by 0 bases, with 8 bases between the two germline ends. Germline V lookup: CDR1 MNHEY, CDR2 SMNVEV (reference sequence). The DNA of the CDR3 is TGTGCCAGCAGTTTACTCCTGAGCTCCTACGAGCAGTACTTC. It translates to CASSLLLSSYEQYF.

In this sample, this clonotype turned up many times. The chain combines TRBV11-2 with TRBJ2-3; TRBD2 agrees at 9 bases. V trimming: 1 base; J trimming: 3 bases; junction bases outside the gene matches: 11. The CDR3 extends over 18 amino acids. The germline CDR1 and CDR2 sequences are SGHAT and FQNNGV. CDR3 DNA: TGTGCCAGCAGCTTAGGTTGGGGCGGGGGGGCAAATACAGATACGCAGTATTTT. This translates into CASSLGWGGGANTDTQYF.

This clonotype was seen only a few times. The V gene is TRBV6-2 or TRBV6-3, the J gene TRBJ2-7; 14 nucleotides match TRBD2. The CDR3 sequence is 17 residues long. Looked up from germline, CDR1 is MNHEY and CDR2 is SVGEGT. With V trimmed by 1 base and J by 3 bases, 5 bases remained unmatched. Here the CDR3 reads CASSYLRLAGGNYEQYF. As DNA, the CDR3 is TGTGCCAGCAGTTACTTAAGACTAGCGGGAGGGAACTACGAGCAGTACTTC.

The sample holds a few counts of this clonotype. This sequence joins TRBV29-1 and TRBJ2-5, with D possibly matching TRBD2 (5 bases). This CDR3 region has 14 residues. Germline CDR1 reads SQVTM; CDR2 reads ANQGSEA. Trimming took 6 bases from V and 5 from J, leaving 19 bases between them. The chain's CDR3 is CSVADSRGKETQYF. CDR3 bases: TGCAGCGTCGCGGACTCCAGAGGAAAGGAGACCCAGTACTTC.

A few counts support this clonotype. V and J are TRBV19 and TRBJ2-2; weak D call: TRBD1 (6 bases). Germline loops: CDR1 LNHDA, CDR2 SQIVND (reference sequence). The CDR3 length is 15 residues. The V end lost 6 bases, the J end lost 4 bases, and 15 bases lay between the germline ends. The CDR3 nucleotides are TGTGCCAGTAGCGGACAGTTGAGCATCACCGGGGAGCTGTTTTTT. Translation gives CASSGQLSITGELFF.

The rearrangement joins TRBV6-5 to TRBJ1-5; D is undetermined. The germline CDR1 and CDR2 sequences are MNHEY and SVGAGI. Trimming pared 6 bases from V and 2 bases from J, leaving 20 bases between. The CDR3 is made up of 17 amino acids. CDR3 nucleotide sequence: TGTGCCAGCAGCGACGTAAGGAACACGGAACGCAATCAGCCCCAGCATTTT. Its protein product is CASSDVRNTERNQPQHF.

The CDR3: CASSSYGGQGVVGYTF. CDR3 nucleotide sequence: TGTGCCAGCAGTTCATATGGGGGACAGGGGGTGGTGGGCTACACCTTC. This chain joins TRBV27 and TRBJ1-2, with 11 bases aligning to TRBD1. Germline loops: CDR1 MNHEY, CDR2 SMNVEV (reference sequence). The V gene end was trimmed by 4 bases and the J gene end by 8 bases; junction bases not matched to a gene: 12. The CDR3 sequence is 16 residues long.

The gene calls are TRBV6-1 and TRBJ1-1; D ambiguous. Trimming removed 0 bases from V and 10 bases from J, with 9 bases in between. CDR3 length: 12 residues. Per the germline V gene, CDR1 is MNHNS and CDR2 is SASEGT. The CDR3 DNA is TGTGCCAGCAGTGAAGCCGGTAGTATAGCTTTCTTT. This gives the protein CASSEAGSIAFF.

This clonotype was seen at least ten times. The chain has TRBV7-2 and TRBJ1-2; D call uncertain. Germline-derived CDR1 and CDR2 are SGHTA and FQGNSA. The length of the CDR3 is 14 residues. Deletions cut 7 bases from V and 6 bases from J, with 18 bases between. The CDR3 region is CASIPTSKIHGYTF. The CDR3 DNA reads TGTGCCAGCATTCCCACCTCTAAGATCCATGGCTACACCTTC.

The chain recombines TRBV10-2 with TRBJ1-2; possibly TRBD1 for D (6 bases). The CDR3 sequence is 16 residues long. The germline V gene has CDR1 WSHSY and CDR2 SAAADI. V dropped 6 bases and J dropped 3 bases, with 20 bases sitting between them. The CDR3 DNA is TGCGCCAGCAGGTTCGAACACAGGGTGATTGACTATGGCTACACCTTC. Its protein product is CASRFEHRVIDYGYTF.